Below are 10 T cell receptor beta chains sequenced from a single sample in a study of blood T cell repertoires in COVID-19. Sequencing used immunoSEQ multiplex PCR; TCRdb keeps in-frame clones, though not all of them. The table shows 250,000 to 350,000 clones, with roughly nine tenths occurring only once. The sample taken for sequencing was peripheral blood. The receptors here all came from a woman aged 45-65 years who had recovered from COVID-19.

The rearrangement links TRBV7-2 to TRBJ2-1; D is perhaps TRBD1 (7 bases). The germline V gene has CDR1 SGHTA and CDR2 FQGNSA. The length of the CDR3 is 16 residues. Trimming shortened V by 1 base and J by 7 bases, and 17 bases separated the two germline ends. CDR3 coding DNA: TGTGCCAGCAGCTTAGAAGTATGGAGGGGGCAAAATGAGCAGTTCTTC. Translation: CASSLEVWRGQNEQFF.

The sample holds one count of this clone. CDR3: CASAKGQGKTEAFF. The CDR3 region has the DNA TGTGCCAGCGCAAAAGGACAGGGGAAGACTGAAGCTTTCTTT. The chain is built from TRBV9 and TRBJ1-1; 9 nucleotides match TRBD1. With 7 bases clipped from V and 5 bases from J, the junction kept 9 bases outside the gene matches. Per germline, CDR1 SGDLS and CDR2 YYNGEE. The CDR3 runs 14 residues.

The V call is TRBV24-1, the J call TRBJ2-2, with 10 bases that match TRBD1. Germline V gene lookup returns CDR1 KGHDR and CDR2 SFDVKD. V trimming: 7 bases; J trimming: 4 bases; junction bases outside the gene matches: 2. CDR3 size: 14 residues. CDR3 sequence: CATRGQGVTGELFF. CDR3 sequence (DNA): TGTGCCACCAGAGGACAGGGGGTCACCGGGGAGCTGTTTTTT.

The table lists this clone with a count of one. Here the CDR3 reads CASSPLGLGQANEQYF. DNA of the CDR3: TGTGCCAGCAGTCCCCTAGGTTTGGGACAGGCAAACGAGCAGTACTTC. The chain couples TRBV28 to TRBJ2-7; 8 nucleotides match TRBD1. Germline V gene sequence: CDR1 MDHEN, CDR2 SYDVKM. J gave up 5 bases and V 5 bases, and 14 bases lay outside the gene matches. This CDR3 is 16 amino acids long.

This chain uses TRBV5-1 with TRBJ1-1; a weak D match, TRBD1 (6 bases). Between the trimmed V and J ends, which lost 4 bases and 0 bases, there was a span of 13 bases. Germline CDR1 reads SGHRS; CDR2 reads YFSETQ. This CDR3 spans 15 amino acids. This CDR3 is CASSTGQWMNTEAFF. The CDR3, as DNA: TGCGCCAGCAGCACCGGACAGTGGATGAACACTGAAGCTTTCTTT.

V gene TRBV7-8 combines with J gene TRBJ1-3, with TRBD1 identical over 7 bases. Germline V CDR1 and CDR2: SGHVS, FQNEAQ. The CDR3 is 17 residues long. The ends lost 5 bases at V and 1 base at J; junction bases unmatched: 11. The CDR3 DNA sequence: TGTGCCAGCAGCCTCTCAGGACCGACAGGGTCTGGAAACACCATATATTTT. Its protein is CASSLSGPTGSGNTIYF.

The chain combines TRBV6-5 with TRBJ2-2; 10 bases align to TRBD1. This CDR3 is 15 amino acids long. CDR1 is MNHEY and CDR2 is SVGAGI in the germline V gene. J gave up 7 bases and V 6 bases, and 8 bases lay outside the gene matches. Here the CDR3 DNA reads TGTGCCAGCAGCCGTAGGGGACAGGGGAACGGGGAGCTGTTTTTT. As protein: CASSRRGQGNGELFF.

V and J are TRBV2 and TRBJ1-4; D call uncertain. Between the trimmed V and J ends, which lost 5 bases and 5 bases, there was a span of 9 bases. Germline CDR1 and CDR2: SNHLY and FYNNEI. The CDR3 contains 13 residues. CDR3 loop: CASSILANEKLFF. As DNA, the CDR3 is TGTGCCAGCAGTATTTTAGCCAATGAAAAACTGTTTTTT.

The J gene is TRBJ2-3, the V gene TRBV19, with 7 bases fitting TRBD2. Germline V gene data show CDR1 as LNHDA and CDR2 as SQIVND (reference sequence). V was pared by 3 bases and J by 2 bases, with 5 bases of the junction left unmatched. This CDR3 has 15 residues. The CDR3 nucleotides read TGTGCCAGTAGTATCCTAGCGGCGAACACAGATACGCAGTATTTT. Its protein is CASSILAANTDTQYF.

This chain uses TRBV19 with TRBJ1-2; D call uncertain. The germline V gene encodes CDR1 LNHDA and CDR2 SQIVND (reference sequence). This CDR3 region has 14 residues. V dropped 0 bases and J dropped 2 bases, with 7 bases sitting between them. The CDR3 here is CASSIDLENYGYTF. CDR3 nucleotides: TGTGCCAGTAGTATAGATTTAGAAAACTATGGCTACACCTTC.